This T cell receptor beta chain was recovered during a study of blood T cell repertoires in COVID-19. Study background: Both acute and convalescent COVID-19 samples were obtained from the United States, Italy and Spain. In each case, the material was cDNA or gDNA derived from T cells, B-cell-depleted T cells, or PBMCs.

Per the germline V gene, CDR1 is SNHLY and CDR2 is FYNNEI. This CDR3 spans 12 amino acids. V gave up 6 bases and J gave up 8 bases, with 11 bases separating them. Study processing details: Researchers report that nucleated cell counts were estimated from reference gene primer amplification. Sequencing used immunoSEQ multiplex PCR; TCRdb keeps in-frame clones, though not all of them. V and J calls and clone size are copied from that table; D and trimming were computed from the DNA. The sample records hundreds of thousands of clones, around 88% being singletons. The TCR originated in a man at least 80 years old with acute or convalescent COVID-19. The sequenced material came from peripheral blood. The chain recombines TRBV2 with TRBJ2-1; a possible D gene is TRBD2 (6 bases). The CDR3 reads CASRAGWDEQFF. The CDR3 bases are TGTGCCAGCAGGGCGGGGTGGGATGAGCAGTTCTTC.